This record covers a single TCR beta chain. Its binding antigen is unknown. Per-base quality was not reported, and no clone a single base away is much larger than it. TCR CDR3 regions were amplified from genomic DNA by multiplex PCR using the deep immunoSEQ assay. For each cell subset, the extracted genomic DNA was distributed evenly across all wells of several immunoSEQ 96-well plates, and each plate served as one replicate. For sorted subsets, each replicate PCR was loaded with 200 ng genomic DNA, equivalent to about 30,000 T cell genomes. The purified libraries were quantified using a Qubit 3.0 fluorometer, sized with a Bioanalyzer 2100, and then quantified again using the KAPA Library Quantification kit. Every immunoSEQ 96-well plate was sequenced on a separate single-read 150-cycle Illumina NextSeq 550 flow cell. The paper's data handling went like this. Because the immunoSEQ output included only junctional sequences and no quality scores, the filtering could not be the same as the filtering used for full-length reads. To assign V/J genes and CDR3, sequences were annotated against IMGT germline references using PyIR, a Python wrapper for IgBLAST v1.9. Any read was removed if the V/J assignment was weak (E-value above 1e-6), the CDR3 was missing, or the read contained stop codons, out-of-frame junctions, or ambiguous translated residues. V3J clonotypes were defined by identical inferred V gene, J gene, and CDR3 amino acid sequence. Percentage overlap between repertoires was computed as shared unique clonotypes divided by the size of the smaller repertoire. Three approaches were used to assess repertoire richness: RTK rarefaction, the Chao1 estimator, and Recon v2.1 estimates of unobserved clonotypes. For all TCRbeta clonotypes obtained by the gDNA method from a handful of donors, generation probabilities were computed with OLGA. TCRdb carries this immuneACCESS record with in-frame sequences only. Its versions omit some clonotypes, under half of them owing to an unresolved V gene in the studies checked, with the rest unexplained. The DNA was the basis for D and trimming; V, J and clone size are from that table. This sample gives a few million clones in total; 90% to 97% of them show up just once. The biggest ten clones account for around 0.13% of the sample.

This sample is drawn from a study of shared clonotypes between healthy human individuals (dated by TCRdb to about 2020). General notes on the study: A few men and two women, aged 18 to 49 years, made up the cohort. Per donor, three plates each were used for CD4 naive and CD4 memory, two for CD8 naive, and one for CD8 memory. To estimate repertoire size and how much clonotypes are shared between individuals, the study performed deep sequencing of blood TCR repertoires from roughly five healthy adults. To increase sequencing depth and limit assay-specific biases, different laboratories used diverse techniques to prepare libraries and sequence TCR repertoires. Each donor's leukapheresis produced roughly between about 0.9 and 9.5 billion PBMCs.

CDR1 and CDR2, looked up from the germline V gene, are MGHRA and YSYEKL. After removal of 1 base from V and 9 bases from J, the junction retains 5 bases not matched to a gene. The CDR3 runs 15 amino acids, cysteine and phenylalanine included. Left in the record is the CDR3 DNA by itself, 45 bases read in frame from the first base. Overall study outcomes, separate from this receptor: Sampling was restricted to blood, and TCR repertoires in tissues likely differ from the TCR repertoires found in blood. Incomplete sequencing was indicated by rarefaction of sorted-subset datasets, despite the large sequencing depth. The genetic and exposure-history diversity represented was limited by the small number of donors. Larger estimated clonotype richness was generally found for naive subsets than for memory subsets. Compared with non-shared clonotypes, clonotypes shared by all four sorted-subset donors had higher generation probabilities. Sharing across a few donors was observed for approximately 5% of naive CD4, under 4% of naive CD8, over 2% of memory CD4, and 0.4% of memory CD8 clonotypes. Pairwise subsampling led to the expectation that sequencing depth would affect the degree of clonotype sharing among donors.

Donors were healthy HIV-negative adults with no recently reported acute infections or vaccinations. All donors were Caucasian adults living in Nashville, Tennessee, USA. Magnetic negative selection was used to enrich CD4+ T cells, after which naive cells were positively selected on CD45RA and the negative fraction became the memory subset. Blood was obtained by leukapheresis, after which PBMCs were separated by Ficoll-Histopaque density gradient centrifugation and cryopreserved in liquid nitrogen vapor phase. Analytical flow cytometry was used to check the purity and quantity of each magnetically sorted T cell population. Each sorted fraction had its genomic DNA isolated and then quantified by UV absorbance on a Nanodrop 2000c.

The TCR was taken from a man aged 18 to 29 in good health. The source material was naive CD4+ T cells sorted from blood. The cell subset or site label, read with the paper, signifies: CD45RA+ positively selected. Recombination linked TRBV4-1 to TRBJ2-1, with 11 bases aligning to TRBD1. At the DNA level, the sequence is TGCGCCAGCAGCCAAGCTGGACAGGGGGCAGGTGAGCAGTTCTTC. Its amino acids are CASSQAGQGAGEQFF.